Shown below are 9 T cell receptor beta chains from a single sample sequenced in a study of blood T cells in healthy people across ages. A second about 7 to 11 cycle PCR used barcoded and J-beta primers. One entry per CDR3 protein results from TCRdb running MiXCR on the 5' RACE reads. The sample shows over a million distinct CDR3 sequences, roughly 45% of them seen only once. What was sequenced was blood. The receptors were sampled from a young woman in good health.

This clonotype was detected a few times. A much larger clonotype is one base distant, so this may be a read error. V and J are TRBV27 and TRBJ2-1, with D maybe TRBD1 (7 bases). Germline V gene sequence: CDR1 MNHEY, CDR2 SMNVEV (reference sequence). CDR3 size: 15 residues. V was clipped by 6 bases and J by 6 bases, with 18 bases between them. In DNA, the CDR3 is TGTGCCAGCAGATCGGGGGTCTCAGGGGGCAATGAGCAGTTCTTC. Protein product: CASRSGVSGGNEQFF.

V gene TRBV6-1 combines with J gene TRBJ2-7, with a tentative D call TRBD1 (5 bases). The DNA end lines up better with TRBJ2-5; the J call may be wrong. The CDR3 loop spans 13 amino acids. Germline V gene lookup returns CDR1 MNHNS and CDR2 SASEGT. In DNA, the CDR3 is TGTGCCAGCAGTGAATACCAGGGAGAGACCCAGTACTTC. Translation: CASSEYQGETQYF.

This clonotype has more than one count but fewer than ten. In nucleotides, the CDR3 is TGCGCCAGCAGCTTGGGGGGGGAGTCAAGTGGAGATACGCAGTATTTT. Protein: CASSLGGESSGDTQYF. This chain links TRBV5-1 with TRBJ2-3, with D maybe TRBD2 (6 bases). The length of the CDR3 is 16 residues. The V gene lost 0 bases and the J gene lost 5 bases, with 16 bases spanning the gap. CDR1 and CDR2 (germline): SGHRS, YFSETQ.

The V gene is TRBV12-3 or TRBV12-4, the J gene TRBJ2-3, with D uncertain. V lost 6 bases and J 1 base, leaving 11 bases between the germline ends. CDR3 length equals 14 residues. In DNA, the CDR3 is TGTGCCAGCAGCGCCTTAGTGGGCACAGATACGCAGTATTTT. Translated: CASSALVGTDTQYF.

The chain carries TRBV21-1 and TRBJ2-7; the table's D call, TRBD2, was not checked against the DNA. TRBV21-1 is a pseudogene. The CDR3 is 16 residues long. CDR3 sequence: CASSMGGRDSYNEQYF. CDR3 nucleotides: TGTGCCAGCAGCATGGGCGGGAGGGATTCCTACAATGAGCAGTACTTC.

The V and J genes are TRBV14 and TRBJ1-5; TRBD1 matches at 7 bases. Germline CDR1 reads SGHDN; CDR2 reads FVKESK. V gave up 8 bases and J gave up 0 bases; unmatched junction bases: 7. The CDR3 is made up of 15 amino acids. The CDR3 sequence: CASGRGTDSNQPQHF. CDR3 DNA sequence: TGTGCCAGCGGCCGAGGGACAGATAGCAATCAGCCCCAGCATTTT.

This clonotype was recorded at least ten times. The chain links TRBV3-1 to TRBJ2-1; 14 bases fit TRBD2. The CDR3 spans 15 residues. The trim removed 4 bases at V and 6 bases at J, leaving 2 bases unmatched. Germline V gene data show CDR1 as LGHDT and CDR2 as YNNKEL (reference sequence). This CDR3 reads CASSPGLAGANEQFF. The CDR3 bases are TGTGCCAGCAGCCCGGGACTAGCGGGAGCCAATGAGCAGTTCTTC.

The J gene is TRBJ1-3, the V gene TRBV12-3 or TRBV12-4; D ambiguous. V was cut by 1 base and J by 0 bases, with 7 bases left in between. The CDR3 has 15 amino acids. DNA of the CDR3: TGTGCCAGCAGTTTAGAAGCCAACTCTGGAAACACCATATATTTT. Protein: CASSLEANSGNTIYF.

The V call is TRBV25-1, the J call TRBJ2-7; TRBD1 or TRBD2 may be the D gene (5 bases each). Germline CDR1 reads MGHDK; CDR2 reads SYGVNS. The CDR3 totals 15 residues. V lost 1 base and J lost 1, with 11 bases in between. CDR3 sequence reads: CASSEFWGNSYEQYF. CDR3 nucleotides: TGTGCCAGCAGTGAATTTTGGGGGAATTCCTACGAGCAGTACTTC.